This TCR beta chain was identified in a study of CD8 T cells in Susac syndrome. Per the germline V gene, CDR1 is DFQATT and CDR2 is SNEGSKA (reference sequence). Trimming removed 5 bases from V and 7 bases from J; junction bases left unmatched: 13. The CDR3 runs to 16 residues. When the RNA was reverse transcribed, random hexamers were used with an input of about 0.5 to 1 ug. With immunoSEQ multiplex PCR, TCR beta CDR3 was amplified across 54 Vbeta and 13 Jbeta. Using its own MiXCR run on the immunoSEQ multiplex PCR reads, TCRdb lists one record per CDR3 protein. The sample carries 130,000 or so distinct CDR3 sequences, over 75% recorded once. Sequencing of TCR beta was performed on blood CD8+ and CD4+ T cells. In contrast to the negatively isolated CD8+ and CD4+ T cells, TEMRA cells were FACS-enriched.

Sequenced sample: CD8+ T cells from PBMCs. The sequence was obtained from a human donor with multiple sclerosis. The rearrangement uses TRBV20-1 and TRBJ2-5, with 13 bases identical to TRBD2. Written as DNA, the CDR3 is TGCAGTGCTCGAAATCCGGGACTAGCGGGGCCCCGGACCCAGTACTTC. Its protein product is CSARNPGLAGPRTQYF.